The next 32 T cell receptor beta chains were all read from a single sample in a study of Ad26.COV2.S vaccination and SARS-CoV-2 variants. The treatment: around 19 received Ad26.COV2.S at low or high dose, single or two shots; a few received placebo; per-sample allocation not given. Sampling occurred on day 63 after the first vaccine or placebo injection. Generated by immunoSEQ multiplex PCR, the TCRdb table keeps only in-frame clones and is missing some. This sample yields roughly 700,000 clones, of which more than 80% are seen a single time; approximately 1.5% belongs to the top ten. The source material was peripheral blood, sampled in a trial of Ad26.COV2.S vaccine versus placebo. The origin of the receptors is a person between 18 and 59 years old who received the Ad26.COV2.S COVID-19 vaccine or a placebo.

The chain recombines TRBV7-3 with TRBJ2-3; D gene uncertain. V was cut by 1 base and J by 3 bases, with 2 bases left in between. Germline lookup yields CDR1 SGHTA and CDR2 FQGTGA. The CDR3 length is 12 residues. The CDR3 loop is CASSLSTDTQYF. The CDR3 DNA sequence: TGTGCCAGCAGCTTAAGTACAGATACGCAGTATTTT.

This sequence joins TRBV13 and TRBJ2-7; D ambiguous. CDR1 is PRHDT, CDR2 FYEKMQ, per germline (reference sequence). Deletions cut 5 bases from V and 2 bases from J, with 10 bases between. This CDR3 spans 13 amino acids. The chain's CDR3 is CASSQQWTYEQYF. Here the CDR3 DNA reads TGTGCCAGCAGCCAGCAGTGGACCTACGAGCAGTACTTC.

The CDR3 DNA reads as TGTGCCAGCAGCTTTGGGACAGGGCAGGGAAAACTGTTTTTT. Translation: CASSFGTGQGKLFF. The V and J genes are TRBV11-2 and TRBJ1-4; 9 bases fit TRBD1. From germline, CDR1 is SGHAT and CDR2 FQNNGV. The CDR3 length is 14 residues. Unmatched junction bases numbered 6, after V lost 3 bases and J lost 10 bases.

This chain's CDR3 is CATSRAGVYSNQPQHF. The CDR3 DNA is TGTGCCACCAGCAGAGCGGGTGTCTATAGCAATCAGCCCCAGCATTTT. This chain uses TRBV15 with TRBJ1-5; D is undetermined. CDR3 length equals 16 residues. Germline V gives CDR1 LNHNV, CDR2 YYDKDF (reference sequence). Trimming shortened V by 1 base and J by 0 bases, and 10 bases separated the two germline ends.

CDR3 DNA sequence: TGTGCCTGGACTCCCCCCCCCGGGGTATACTATGGCTACACCTTC. Encoded protein: CAWTPPPGVYYGYTF. The V call is TRBV30, the J call TRBJ1-2, with D unresolved. V was cut by 4 bases and J by 3 bases, with 18 bases left in between. Germline V CDR1 and CDR2: GTSNPN, SVGIG (reference sequence). The CDR3 length is 15 residues.

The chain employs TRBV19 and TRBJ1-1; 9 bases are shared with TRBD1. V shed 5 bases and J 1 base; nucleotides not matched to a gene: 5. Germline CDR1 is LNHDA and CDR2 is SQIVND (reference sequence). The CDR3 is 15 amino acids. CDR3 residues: CASSEQGAGNTEAFF. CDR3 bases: TGTGCCAGTAGTGAACAGGGGGCCGGGAACACTGAAGCTTTCTTT. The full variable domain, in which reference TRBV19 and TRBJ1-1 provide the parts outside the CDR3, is DGGITQSPKYLFRKEGQNVTLSCEQNLNHDAMYWYRQDPGQGLRLIYYSQIVNDFQKGDIAEGYSVSREKKESFPLTVTSAQKNPTAFYLCASSEQGAGNTEAFFGQGTRLTVV.

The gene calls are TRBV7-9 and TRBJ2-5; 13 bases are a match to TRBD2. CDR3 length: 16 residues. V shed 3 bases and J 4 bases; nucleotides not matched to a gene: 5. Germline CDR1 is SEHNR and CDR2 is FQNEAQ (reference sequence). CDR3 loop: CASSFTSGRAGETQYF. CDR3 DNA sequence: TGTGCCAGCAGCTTCACTAGCGGGAGGGCCGGAGAGACCCAGTACTTC.

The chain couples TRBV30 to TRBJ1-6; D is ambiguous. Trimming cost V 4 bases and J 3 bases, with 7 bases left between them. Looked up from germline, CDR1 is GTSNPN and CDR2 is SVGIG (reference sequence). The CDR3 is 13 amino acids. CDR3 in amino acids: CAWNLLYNSPLHF. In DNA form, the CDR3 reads TGTGCCTGGAACCTACTCTATAATTCACCCCTCCACTTT.

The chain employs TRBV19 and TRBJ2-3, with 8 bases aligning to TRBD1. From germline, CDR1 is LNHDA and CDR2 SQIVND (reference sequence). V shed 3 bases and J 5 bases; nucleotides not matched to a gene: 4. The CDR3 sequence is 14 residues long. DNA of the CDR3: TGTGCCAGTAGTATCCAGGGGGCAGGAGATACGCAGTATTTT. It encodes CASSIQGAGDTQYF.

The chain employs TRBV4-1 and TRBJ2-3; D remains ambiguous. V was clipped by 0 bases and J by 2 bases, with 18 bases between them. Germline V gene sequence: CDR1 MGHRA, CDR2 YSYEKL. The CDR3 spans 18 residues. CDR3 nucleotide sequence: TGCGCCAGCAGCCAAGATTACAATACTATATTCCCCACAGATACGCAGTATTTT. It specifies CASSQDYNTIFPTDTQYF.

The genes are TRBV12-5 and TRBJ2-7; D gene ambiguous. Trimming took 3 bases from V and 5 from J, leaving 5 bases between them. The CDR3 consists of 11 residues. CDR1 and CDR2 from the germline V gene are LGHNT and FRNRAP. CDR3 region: CASGLKDEQYF. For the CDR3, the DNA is TGTGCTAGTGGTTTAAAAGACGAGCAGTACTTC.

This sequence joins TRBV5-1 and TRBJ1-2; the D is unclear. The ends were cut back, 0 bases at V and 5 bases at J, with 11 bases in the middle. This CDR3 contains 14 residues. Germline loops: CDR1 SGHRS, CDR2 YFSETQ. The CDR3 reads CASSLEVGMYGYTF. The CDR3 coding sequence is TGCGCCAGCAGCTTGGAGGTAGGGATGTATGGCTACACCTTC.

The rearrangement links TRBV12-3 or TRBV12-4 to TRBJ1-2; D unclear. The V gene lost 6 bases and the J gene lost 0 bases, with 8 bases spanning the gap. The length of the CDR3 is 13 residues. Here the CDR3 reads CASSQVANYGYTF. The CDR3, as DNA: TGTGCCAGCAGCCAAGTAGCTAACTATGGCTACACCTTC.

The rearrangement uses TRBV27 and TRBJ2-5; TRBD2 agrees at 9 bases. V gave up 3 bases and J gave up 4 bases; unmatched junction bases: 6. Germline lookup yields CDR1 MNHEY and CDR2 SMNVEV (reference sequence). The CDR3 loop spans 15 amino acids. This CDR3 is CASSFGLAGRETQYF. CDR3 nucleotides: TGTGCCAGCAGTTTCGGTCTAGCGGGGAGAGAGACCCAGTACTTC.

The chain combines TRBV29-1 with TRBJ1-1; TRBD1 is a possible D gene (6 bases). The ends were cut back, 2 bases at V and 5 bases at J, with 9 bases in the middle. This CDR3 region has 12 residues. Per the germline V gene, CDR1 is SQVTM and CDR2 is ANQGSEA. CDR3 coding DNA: TGCAGCGTTGAACGGGGGCGGACTGAAGCTTTCTTT. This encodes CSVERGRTEAFF.

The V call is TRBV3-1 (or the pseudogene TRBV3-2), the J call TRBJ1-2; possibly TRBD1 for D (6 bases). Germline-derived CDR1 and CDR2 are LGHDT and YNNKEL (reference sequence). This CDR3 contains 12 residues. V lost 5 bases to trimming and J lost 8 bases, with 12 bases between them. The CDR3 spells CASSCLQGGYTF. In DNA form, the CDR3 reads TGTGCCAGCAGCTGTCTGCAGGGGGGCTACACCTTC.

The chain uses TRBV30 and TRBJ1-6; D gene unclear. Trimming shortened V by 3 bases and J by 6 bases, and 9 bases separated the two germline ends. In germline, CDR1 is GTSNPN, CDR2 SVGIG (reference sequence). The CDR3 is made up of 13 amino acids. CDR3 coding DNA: TGTGCCTGGAGCCGGGATCCTAATTCACCCCTCCACTTT. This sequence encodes CAWSRDPNSPLHF.

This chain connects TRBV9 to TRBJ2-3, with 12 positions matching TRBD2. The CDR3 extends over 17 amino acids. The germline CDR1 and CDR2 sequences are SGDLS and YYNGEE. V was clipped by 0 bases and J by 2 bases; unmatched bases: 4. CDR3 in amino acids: CASSVDGLAGFTDTQYF. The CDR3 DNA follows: TGTGCCAGCAGCGTAGACGGACTAGCGGGGTTCACAGATACGCAGTATTTT.

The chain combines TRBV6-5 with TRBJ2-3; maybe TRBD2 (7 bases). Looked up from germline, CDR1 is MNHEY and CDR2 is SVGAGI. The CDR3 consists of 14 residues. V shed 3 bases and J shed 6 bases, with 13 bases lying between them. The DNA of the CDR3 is TGTGCCAGCAGTTATCGCGGGGGCCCCGATACGCAGTATTTT. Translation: CASSYRGGPDTQYF.

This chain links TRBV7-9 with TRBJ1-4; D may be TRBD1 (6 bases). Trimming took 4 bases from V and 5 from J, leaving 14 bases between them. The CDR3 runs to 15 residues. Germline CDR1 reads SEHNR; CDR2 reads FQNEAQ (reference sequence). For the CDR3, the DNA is TGTGCCAGCAGCTCGACCGGGACAAGGAATGAAAAACTGTTTTTT. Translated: CASSSTGTRNEKLFF.

The CDR3 reads CASSQAIGSYEQYF. CDR3 sequence (DNA): TGCGCCAGCAGCCAAGCTATAGGTTCCTACGAGCAGTACTTC. The V gene is TRBV4-3, the J gene TRBJ2-7, with D unresolved. CDR1 and CDR2 (germline): LGHNA, YSLEER. The V and J ends lost 1 base and 1 base respectively, with 8 bases between them. This CDR3 is built from 14 residues.

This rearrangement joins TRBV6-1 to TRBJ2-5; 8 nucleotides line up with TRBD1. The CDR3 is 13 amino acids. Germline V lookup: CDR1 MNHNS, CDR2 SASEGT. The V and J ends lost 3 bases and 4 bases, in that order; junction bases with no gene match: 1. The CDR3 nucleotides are TGTGCCAGCAGTGAGCAGGGGGCAGAGACCCAGTACTTC. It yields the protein CASSEQGAETQYF.

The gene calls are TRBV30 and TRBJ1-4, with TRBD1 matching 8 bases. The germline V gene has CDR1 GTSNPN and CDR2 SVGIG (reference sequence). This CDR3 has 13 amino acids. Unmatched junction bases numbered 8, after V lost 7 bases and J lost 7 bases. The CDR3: CAFQGQAGEKLFF. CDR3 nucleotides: TGTGCCTTCCAGGGACAGGCGGGTGAAAAACTGTTTTTT.

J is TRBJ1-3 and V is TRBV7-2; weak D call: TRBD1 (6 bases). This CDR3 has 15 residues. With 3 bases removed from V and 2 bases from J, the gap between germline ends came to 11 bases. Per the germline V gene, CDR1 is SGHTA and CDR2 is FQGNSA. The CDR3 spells CASSFGGTTGNTIYF. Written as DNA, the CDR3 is TGTGCCAGCAGCTTTGGGGGGACAACTGGAAACACCATATATTTT.

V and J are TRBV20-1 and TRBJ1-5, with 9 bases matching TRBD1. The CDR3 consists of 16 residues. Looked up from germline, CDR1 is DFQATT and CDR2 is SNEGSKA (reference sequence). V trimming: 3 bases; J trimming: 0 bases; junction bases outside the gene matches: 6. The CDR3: CSASAGTGHSNQPQHF. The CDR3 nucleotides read TGCAGTGCTAGTGCCGGGACAGGGCATAGCAATCAGCCCCAGCATTTT.

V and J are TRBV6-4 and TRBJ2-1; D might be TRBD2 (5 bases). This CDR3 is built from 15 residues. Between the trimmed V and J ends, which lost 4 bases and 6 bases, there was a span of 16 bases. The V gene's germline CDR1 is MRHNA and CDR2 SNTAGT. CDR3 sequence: CASSGGSAHINEQFF. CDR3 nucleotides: TGTGCCAGCAGTGGGGGTAGCGCCCACATCAATGAGCAGTTCTTC.

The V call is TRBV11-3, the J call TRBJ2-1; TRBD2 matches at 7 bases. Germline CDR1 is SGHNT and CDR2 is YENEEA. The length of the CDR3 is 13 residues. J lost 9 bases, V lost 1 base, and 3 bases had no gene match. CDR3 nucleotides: TGTGCCAGCAGCTTAGCAGCGGGGCCTGAGCAGTTCTTC. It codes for CASSLAAGPEQFF.

CDR3 in amino acids: CASSQIQGWEQYF. The CDR3 DNA follows: TGTGCCAGCAGTCAAATACAGGGGTGGGAGCAGTACTTC. The chain uses TRBV3-1 (or the pseudogene TRBV3-2) and TRBJ2-7; 7 bases agree with TRBD1. V was clipped by 6 bases and J by 7 bases; unmatched bases: 9. From germline, CDR1 is LGHDT and CDR2 YNNKEL (reference sequence). The CDR3 consists of 13 residues.

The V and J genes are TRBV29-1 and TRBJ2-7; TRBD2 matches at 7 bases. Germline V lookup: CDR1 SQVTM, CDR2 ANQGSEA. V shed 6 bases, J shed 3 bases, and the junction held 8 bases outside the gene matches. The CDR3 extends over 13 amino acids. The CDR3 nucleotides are TGCAGCGTGACACGGGGGGAGAACTACGAGCAGTACTTC. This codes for CSVTRGENYEQYF.

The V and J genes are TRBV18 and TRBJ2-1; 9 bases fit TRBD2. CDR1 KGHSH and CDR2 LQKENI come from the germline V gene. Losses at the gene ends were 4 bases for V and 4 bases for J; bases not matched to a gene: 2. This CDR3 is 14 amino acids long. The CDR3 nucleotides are TGTGCCAGCTCACTAGCGGGGGAATACAATGAGCAGTTCTTC. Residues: CASSLAGEYNEQFF. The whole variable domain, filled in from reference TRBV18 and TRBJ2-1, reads NAGVMQNPRHLVRRRGQEARLRCSPMKGHSHVYWYRQLPEEGLKFMVYLQKENIIDESGMPKERFSAEFPKEGPSILRIQQVVRGDSAAYFCASSLAGEYNEQFFGPGTRLTVL.

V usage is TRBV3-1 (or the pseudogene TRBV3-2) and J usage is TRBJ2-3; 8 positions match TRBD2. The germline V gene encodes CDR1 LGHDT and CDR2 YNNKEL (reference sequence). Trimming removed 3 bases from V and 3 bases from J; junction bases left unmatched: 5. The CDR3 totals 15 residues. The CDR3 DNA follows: TGTGCCAGCAGCCACCCGGGACTAGGTACAGATACGCAGTATTTT. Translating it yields CASSHPGLGTDTQYF.

CDR3 residues: CASSLESTTEAFF. CDR3 coding DNA: TGTGCCAGCAGCTTAGAAAGCACCACTGAAGCTTTCTTT. The chain couples TRBV11-3 to TRBJ1-1; D is ambiguous. Germline V gene lookup returns CDR1 SGHNT and CDR2 YENEEA. V lost 0 bases and J 4 bases, leaving 6 bases between the germline ends. There are 13 residues in the CDR3.